This paragraph reports one T cell receptor (beta chain). The data originate from a study of identical twins. V was trimmed by 1 base and J by 7 bases, leaving 11 bases between them. The CDR3 loop spans 14 amino acids. TCRdb recomputed calls from the 5' RACE reads with MiXCR, one row per CDR3 protein. The data contain about 1.7 million distinct CDR3 sequences, under 35% of them singletons. The receptor was derived from a newborn girl in good health. The gene calls are TRBV12-3 or TRBV12-4 and TRBJ2-1; D uncertain. Sequencing input: cord blood. CDR3 sequence: CASSLVSAANEQFF. The CDR3 nucleotides are TGTGCCAGCAGTTTAGTATCGGCAGCGAATGAGCAGTTCTTC.